The source of this T cell receptor (beta chain) is a study of CD8 T cells in ankylosing spondylitis. Points from the study as a whole: Clones linked to the disease showed a CD8+ phenotype. They occurred at relatively low frequencies in peripheral blood. Disease-linked clones reportedly concentrated significantly in matched ankylosing spondylitis synovial fluid. Eight or nine highly homologous variants made up a TCR beta motif that seemed to typify ankylosing spondylitis blood.

Libraries of TCR beta came from quantitative 5'-RACE with molecular barcodes. TCRdb ran MiXCR on the 5' RACE reads and lists one entry per CDR3 protein. Of fewer than 350,000 distinct CDR3 sequences in the sample, roughly 11% were seen once. In this sample, this clonotype turned up a few times. Its specificity is not known. Sequenced input: blood, either unsorted or a sorted T cell fraction (not recorded which). The source is a female donor with ankylosing spondylitis or in good health (not recorded which).

The CDR3 coding sequence is TGCGCCAGCAGCCCACGCCCGTCGGGTCTCACAGATACGCAGTATTTT. Its translation is CASSPRPSGLTDTQYF. This chain uses TRBV5-1 with TRBJ2-3; D not resolved. CDR3 length equals 16 residues. Germline CDR1 and CDR2: SGHRS and YFSETQ. The V and J ends lost 4 bases and 2 bases respectively, with 17 bases between them.